This TCR beta chain originates from a study of technical replicates of blood from a few donors. The data were produced by immunoSEQ multiplex PCR, yet TCRdb's version contains in-frame clones alone and is incomplete. Of about 75,000 clones in the sample, 90% to 95% were seen once. This clone was seen a few times. The CDR3 extends over 13 amino acids. Germline CDR1 reads MDHEN; CDR2 reads SYDVKM. Between the trimmed V and J ends, which lost 4 bases and 7 bases, there was a span of 10 bases. J is TRBJ2-2 and V is TRBV28, with a possible D match to TRBD2 (5 bases). The TCR was taken from a human donor in good health. Some clones in this sample may be carry-over from other donors' samples. The sequenced sample was T cells isolated from PBMCs. The CDR3 loop is CASSSSRGGELFF. The CDR3 DNA follows: TGTGCCAGCAGTTCTTCCCGGGGCGGGGAGCTGTTTTTT.